This is a list of T cell receptor beta chains from one sample in a study of blood T cell repertoires in COVID-19. Profiling relied on immunoSEQ multiplex PCR, and the TCRdb table lists in-frame clones only, not all of them. Of roughly 200,000 clones listed, approximately 83% are singletons. What was sequenced was peripheral blood. These TCRs come from a human donor in a cohort sampled during active COVID-19. CDR3s include the opening cysteine and the closing phenylalanine or tryptophan. The D gene is left open where the match is weak. Clone size is not always given. Where it is, it says once, few, many or a class for expanded clones.

D gene	V gene	clone size	J gene	CDR3 protein	CDR3 DNA
NA	TRBV27	NA	TRBJ2-7	CASSSLYEQYF	TGTGCCAGCAGTTCCCTCTACGAGCAGTACTTC
TRBD2	TRBV7-9	few	TRBJ2-1	CASSPHLAATNEQFF	TGTGCCAGCAGTCCCCACCTAGCGGCAACCAATGAGCAGTTCTTC
NA	TRBV7-6	NA	TRBJ2-1	CASSLVGGGHSYNEQFF	TGTGCCAGCAGCTTAGTTGGGGGGGGACACTCCTACAATGAGCAGTTCTTC
NA	TRBV3-1/TRBV3-2	NA	TRBJ2-1	CASSQAPAYNEQFF	TGTGCCAGCAGCCAGGCTCCAGCCTACAATGAGCAGTTCTTC
NA	TRBV5-6	few	TRBJ2-7	CASSLAEREYEQYF	TGTGCCAGCAGCTTGGCCGAACGGGAGTACGAGCAGTACTTC
NA	TRBV29-1	NA	TRBJ2-7	CSARRDSYEQYF	TGCAGCGCTCGCAGGGACTCCTACGAGCAGTACTTC
NA	TRBV19	NA	TRBJ2-3	CASSIAGADTQYF	TGTGCCAGTAGTATAGCGGGGGCAGATACGCAGTATTTT
TRBD2	TRBV7-6	NA	TRBJ2-3	CASSLGAGGPGTDTQYF	TGTGCCAGCAGCTTAGGGGCGGGGGGGCCTGGCACAGATACGCAGTATTTT
TRBD1	TRBV5-6	NA	TRBJ1-5	CASSLQMTGDVQPQHF	TGTGCCAGCAGCTTGCAGATGACAGGGGACGTACAGCCCCAGCATTTT
NA	TRBV11-3	NA	TRBJ2-7	CASSSRLGYEQYF	TGTGCCAGCAGCTCCCGGCTAGGCTACGAGCAGTACTTC
NA	TRBV4-3	NA	TRBJ1-3	CASSHTPEGSGNTIYF	TGCGCCAGCAGCCACACGCCGGAGGGTTCGGGAAACACCATATATTTT
TRBD1	TRBV5-1	NA	TRBJ1-2	CASSPGQGLYYGYTF	TGCGCCAGCAGCCCGGGACAGGGGCTCTACTATGGCTACACCTTC
TRBD1	TRBV7-2	once	TRBJ1-5	CASSLVMGQINQPQHF	TGTGCCAGCAGCTTAGTGATGGGACAGATCAATCAGCCCCAGCATTTT
NA	TRBV5-4	NA	TRBJ2-7	CASSSGDRTYEQYF	TGTGCCAGCAGCTCCGGTGACAGGACCTACGAGCAGTACTTC
TRBD2	TRBV6-2/TRBV6-3	NA	TRBJ2-7	CASSYGEGRRYEQYF	TGTGCCAGCAGTTACGGGGAGGGGAGAAGATACGAGCAGTACTTC
TRBD2	TRBV2	NA	TRBJ2-7	CASSKSPGGSYEQYF	TGTGCCAGCAGTAAGTCCCCGGGGGGCTCCTACGAGCAGTACTTC
TRBD2	TRBV18	NA	TRBJ2-7	CASSATSGRPYEQYF	TGTGCCAGCTCGGCGACTAGCGGGAGGCCCTACGAGCAGTACTTC
NA	TRBV6-5	NA	TRBJ1-5	CASPYRVQPQHF	TGTGCCAGCCCTTACAGGGTCCAGCCCCAGCATTTT
TRBD1	TRBV18	NA	TRBJ2-5	CASSPPDRFGETQYF	TGTGCCAGCTCACCACCGGACAGGTTTGGGGAGACCCAGTACTTC
TRBD1	TRBV5-1	once	TRBJ2-7	CASSPDRTGEQYF	TGCGCCAGCAGCCCGGACAGGACGGGGGAGCAGTACTTC